These 15 T cell receptor beta chains were sequenced from one sample in a study of T cells in tumors after PD-1 blockade. Assay used: immunoSEQ multiplex PCR; TCRdb lists only in-frame clones, some missing. Here the sample spans approximately 60,000 clones, around four fifths being singletons. The input for sequencing was PBMCs, taken before anti-PD-1 treatment. All receptors come from a human donor with basal cell carcinoma.

The chain combines TRBV11-1 with TRBJ1-2; D might be TRBD1 (5 bases). The germline gives CDR1 SGHAT, CDR2 FQDESV (reference sequence). Trimming pared 0 bases from V and 5 bases from J, leaving 13 bases between. The CDR3 sequence is 15 residues long. CDR3 amino acids: CASSLAIGGEYGYTF. In nucleotides, the CDR3 is TGTGCCAGCAGCTTAGCGATTGGGGGAGAATATGGCTACACCTTC.

The sample holds many counts of this clone. The chain combines TRBV7-2 with TRBJ1-5, with no clear D. The CDR3 is 13 amino acids. Germline V gene sequence: CDR1 SGHTA, CDR2 FQGNSA. The V end was cut by 1 base, the J end by 4 bases, with 5 bases between. The CDR3 bases are TGTGCCAGCAGCTTAGGCAGGAATCAGCCCCAGCATTTT. Translating it yields CASSLGRNQPQHF.

V and J are TRBV20-1 and TRBJ2-1, with a tentative D call TRBD1 (5 bases). The CDR3 is 11 amino acids. CDR1 is DFQATT and CDR2 is SNEGSKA in the germline V gene (reference sequence). Between the trimmed V and J ends, which lost 1 base and 12 bases, there was a span of 10 bases. In nucleotides, the CDR3 is TGCAGTGCTAGAGTCAGGGATGGGCAGTTCTTC. This sequence encodes CSARVRDGQFF.

The CDR3 DNA is TGTGCCAGCACCCAAGGACGGGACTCCTACGAGCAGTACTTC. Its protein is CASTQGRDSYEQYF. The chain combines TRBV2 with TRBJ2-7, with D possibly being TRBD2 (5 bases). The CDR3 extends over 14 amino acids. CDR1 is SNHLY and CDR2 is FYNNEI in the germline V gene. The V end was cut by 7 bases, the J end by 0 bases, with 13 bases between.

The V call is TRBV29-1, the J call TRBJ2-2; D is unresolved. With 6 bases removed from V and 4 bases from J, the gap between germline ends came to 9 bases. There are 12 residues in the CDR3. Germline V gene data show CDR1 as SQVTM and CDR2 as ANQGSEA. This CDR3 reads CSVGRPTGELFF. The CDR3 coding sequence is TGCAGCGTAGGACGACCCACCGGGGAGCTGTTTTTT.

This clone was seen a handful of times. The V call is TRBV9, the J call TRBJ2-1; D is unclear. Trimming removed 9 bases from V and 10 bases from J, with 20 bases in between. Germline V CDR1 and CDR2: SGDLS, YYNGEE. The CDR3 covers 13 residues. CDR3 sequence reads: CATQPLLPSEQFF. The CDR3 nucleotides read TGTGCCACCCAACCCCTACTACCTTCGGAGCAGTTCTTC.

This clone was picked up a small number of times. The chain joins TRBV28 to TRBJ1-2; 9 nucleotides align to TRBD1. CDR1 MDHEN and CDR2 SYDVKM come from the germline V gene. The CDR3 loop spans 15 amino acids. V lost 8 bases, J lost 2 bases, and 9 bases stayed unmatched. The CDR3 bases are TGTGCCAGCGGATTGACAGGGGGAGGAAACTATGGCTACACCTTC. Translating gives CASGLTGGGNYGYTF.

By share, this clone counts as medium-sized. The V and J genes are TRBV10-2 and TRBJ1-2; maybe TRBD1 (6 bases). The germline CDR1 and CDR2 sequences are WSHSY and SAAADI. The CDR3 spans 14 residues. Trimming pared 6 bases from V and 5 bases from J, leaving 16 bases between. The CDR3 is CASSRAEGGYGYTF. CDR3 nucleotide sequence: TGCGCCAGCAGCCGGGCCGAGGGGGGGTATGGCTACACCTTC.

V and J are TRBV5-1 and TRBJ2-3; 9 nucleotides match TRBD2. CDR1 is SGHRS and CDR2 is YFSETQ in the germline V gene. The CDR3 extends over 15 amino acids. The V and J ends lost 5 bases and 5 bases, in that order; junction bases with no gene match: 9. The DNA for the CDR3 is TGCGCCAGCAGTTATGGCGGGGGGGGCGAAGATACGCAGTATTTT. Amino acid sequence: CASSYGGGGEDTQYF.

The gene calls are TRBV5-1 and TRBJ2-5; tentative D call: TRBD2 (5 bases). CDR3 length equals 13 residues. The germline V gene encodes CDR1 SGHRS and CDR2 YFSETQ. With 3 bases removed from V and 2 bases from J, the gap between germline ends came to 8 bases. For the CDR3, the DNA is TGCGCCAGCAGCTCCCGGGAACAAGAGACCCAGTACTTC. Translation: CASSSREQETQYF.

The chain uses TRBV7-9 and TRBJ2-7, with no clear D. Germline V gene data show CDR1 as SEHNR and CDR2 as FQNEAQ (reference sequence). The CDR3 is 13 amino acids. The V gene lost 3 bases and the J gene lost 7 bases, with 13 bases spanning the gap. CDR3 in amino acids: CASSFNPSLEQYF. The CDR3 coding sequence is TGTGCCAGCAGCTTTAACCCCTCCTTAGAGCAGTACTTC.

In this sample, this clone turned up a few times. V usage is TRBV5-1 and J usage is TRBJ1-2; tentatively, D is TRBD1 (6 bases). The CDR3 runs to 15 residues. The V end lost 0 bases, the J end lost 1 base, and 10 bases lay between the germline ends. CDR1 and CDR2 (germline): SGHRS, YFSETQ. In DNA form, the CDR3 reads TGCGCCAGCAGCTTGGACGGACAGTATAACTATGGCTACACCTTC. Amino acid sequence: CASSLDGQYNYGYTF.

V usage is TRBV29-1 and J usage is TRBJ1-4; a weak D match, TRBD1 (5 bases). V was shortened by 5 bases and J by 2 bases, with 9 bases between the two germline ends. CDR1 and CDR2 from the germline V gene are SQVTM and ANQGSEA. CDR3 length: 13 amino acids. The CDR3 loop is CSVRRETNEKLFF. CDR3 DNA sequence: TGCAGCGTTCGCAGGGAGACTAATGAAAAACTGTTTTTT.

CDR3 DNA sequence: TGTGCCAGCAGTTACCGTAACATCGCGAACACCGGGGAGCTGTTTTTT. Translating it yields CASSYRNIANTGELFF. The rearrangement uses TRBV6-2 or TRBV6-3 and TRBJ2-2; D is unclear. This CDR3 is 16 amino acids long. The germline V gene encodes CDR1 MNHEY and CDR2 SVGEGT. The V and J ends lost 2 bases and 0 bases respectively, with 10 bases between them.

The chain joins TRBV12-5 to TRBJ2-2; D might be TRBD1 or TRBD2, each matching 5 bases. V lost 4 bases and J lost 3, with 12 bases in between. CDR3 length: 15 amino acids. In germline, CDR1 is LGHNT, CDR2 FRNRAP. The CDR3 spells CASGSLRDDTGELFF. CDR3 bases: TGTGCTAGTGGTTCCCTCCGGGACGACACCGGGGAGCTGTTTTTT.